The sample holds one count of the clone carrying this TCR beta chain. This entry comes from a study of blood T cells in healthy people across ages. Across the study: About one barcoded TCR beta cDNA was captured per two T cells.

From germline, CDR1 is PRHDT and CDR2 FYEKMQ (reference sequence). The CDR3 sequence is 15 residues long. The V and J ends lost 1 base and 5 bases, in that order; junction bases with no gene match: 4. Through a sample-barcoded 5' primer and a J-beta primer mix, a second PCR was run for roughly 6 to 11 cycles. Each CDR3 protein gets one entry after TCRdb re-called the 5' RACE reads with MiXCR. The sample holds roughly 1,000,000 distinct CDR3 sequences; approximately 25% are singletons and the top ten take about 0.72%. This sample also appeared in a second study, on T cells of mothers and their children.

V is TRBV13 and J is TRBJ2-7; 11 bases are a match to TRBD1. Specimen: blood. The source is a girl aged 2-10 years in good health. CDR3 in DNA: TGTGCCAGCAGCTTAGTCGGGACAGGGGGGAACGAGCAGTACTTC. Its protein product is CASSLVGTGGNEQYF. Full variable domain (rest looked up from reference TRBV13 and TRBJ2-7): AAGVIQSPRHLIKEKRETATLKCYPIPRHDTVYWYQQGPGQDPQFLISFYEKMQSDKGSIPDRFSAQQFSDYHSELNMSSLELGDSALYFCASSLVGTGGNEQYFGPGTRLTVT.